This T cell receptor beta chain was identified in a study of regulatory T cells in long-lasting Graves disease (dated by TCRdb to the early 2020s). The study in broad terms: In the newly diagnosed Graves' disease group, patients had been taking antithyroid drugs for less than 3 months. A total of roughly 33 samples underwent TCR sequencing: about 13 from persistent and some 20 from newly diagnosed Graves' disease patients. Persistent Graves' disease patients were compared with newly diagnosed Graves' disease patients by peripheral blood TCR sequencing and RNA sequencing. The study took place in China and was registered as a clinical trial.

The CDR3 contains 14 residues, cysteine and phenylalanine counted. Only CDR3 DNA is held: 42 bases, read in frame from base 1. At the junction V is shortened by 4 bases and J by 5 bases, with 11 bases in between. There are many counts of this clonotype. Its antigen remains undetermined. Within one base of it there is no much larger clone, and no base qualities were kept. Library preparation used multiplex PCR. For sequencing, an Illumina HiSeq 4000 was employed. TCR beta libraries were built with iRepertoire HTBI primers and Arm-PCR amplification of CDR3 regions. Before sequencing, the PCR products underwent gel purification. As for the authors' bioinformatics: Gene usage analysis of CDR3 amino acid clonotypes relied on the 62 TRBV and more than twelve TRBJ segments identified across samples. COPE and FqMerger were used to merge filtered high-quality paired reads into contigs. BLAST was used to align contigs to IMGT TRBV, TRBD and TRBJ reference genes, with CDR3 defined following IMGT. Any clonotype with a frequency above 0.1% was counted as a highly expanded clone. Shannon entropy served as the measure of repertoire diversity, while the Gini coefficient captured V-J evenness. Clonotypes shared by more than one individual were considered public. TCRdb applied fastp at Q25 and MiXCR to the public reads, then kept only in-frame beta chains. Identical CDR3 protein sequences are pooled into one entry, listed with their most common genes and DNA. TCRdb's processing, not the authors', yielded these V and J calls. The sample includes about half a million distinct CDR3 sequences, with about 11% observed a single time. Clones ranked in the top ten supply over 7% of the sample.

Read against the paper, the sample's time point label means: newly diagnosed GD, antithyroid drugs for less than 3 months. For both TCR sequencing and RNA sequencing, RNA was extracted from PBMCs in TRIzol. Graves' disease was diagnosed according to American Thyroid Association guidelines. Recruitment of patients was carried out at an endocrinology department in Xi'an, China. Each patient gave 7 to 9.5 milliliters of peripheral blood, collected in an EDTA anticoagulant tube. Ficoll Paque Plus density gradient separation was used to isolate PBMCs, and no further T cell sorting was performed. An Agilent 2100 Bioanalyzer and agarose gel were used to check RNA quality, and a NanoDrop 2000 was used to measure RNA concentration. On the study overall, not on this receptor specifically: Patients with persistent disease shared more public clonotypes (over 2,500) than newly diagnosed patients did (more than 900). The authors acknowledged the small sample size as a limitation that may reduce accuracy. Sequencing and analysis were restricted to the TCR beta chain. Only peripheral blood was studied, because thyroid tissue, the primary lesion, was inaccessible. Persistent Graves' disease patients showed lower TCR Shannon entropy and fewer highly expanded clones than newly diagnosed patients, suggesting clonal expansion. Preferential use of TRBV28, TRBJ1-2 and TRBJ2-5 was observed in persistent disease, whereas TRBV20-1 and TRBJ2-1 were favored in newly diagnosed disease.

These data also featured in a second study, about T cells in Graves' hyperthyroidism and ophthalmopathy. As the second paper documents: A patient counted as having stable Graves' hyperthyroidism if no progression to ophthalmopathy occurred over 18 months of follow-up. The hyperthyroidism patients were between 18 and 65 years old and newly diagnosed, with a disease duration of less than 2 months. Exclusion was applied to patients with uncontrolled infections, other autoimmune diseases, pregnancy or lactation. Diagnoses relied on clinical symptoms, serum thyroxine and TRAb, thyroid ultrasound and orbital computed tomography. For the first round of RT-PCR on the TCR CDR3, the HTBI primer set was used together with the Qiagen OneStep RT-PCR kit. Most expanded thyroid clonotypes (frequency above 0.001) were also detected in blood, suggesting blood repertoires may reflect thyroid immune responses. A 13 V-J signature model separated ophthalmopathy from stable hyperthyroidism, with around 90% sensitivity and approximately 81% specificity in cross-validation and 80%/75% in testing. During validation, the model predicted progression to ophthalmopathy a median of about 5.9 months ahead of onset, with 70.59% sensitivity and 72% to 80% specificity. To identify TCR V-J signatures that set the groups apart, the researchers used a discovery cohort of roughly 100 patients, made up of 40 to 45 with Graves' ophthalmopathy and 57 with stable Graves' hyperthyroidism. Whether ophthalmopathy could be predicted prospectively was tested in an independent validation cohort made up of 18 to 20 hyperthyroidism patients plus 17 patients who later progressed to ophthalmopathy. The 85 to 100 discovery patients were randomly split 7:3 into training and test sets. In six Graves' hyperthyroidism patients, the study also compared T-cell repertoires from thyroid tissue with T-cell repertoires from blood. Following sampling, methimazole starting at 30 mg daily was given to hyperthyroidism patients, and high-dose intravenous methylprednisolone was given to ophthalmopathy patients. Libraries were constructed in a second round of multiplex PCR, after which size selection and purification were carried out. Sequencing of the libraries was done on an Illumina HiSeq2000 using paired-end 100 bp reads. SOAPnuke was used to process the raw data, throwing out any read that contained adapters or uncalled bases, had a mean Phred below 15, or lacked an exact constant-primer or identifier match. COPE v1.2.5 was used to merge high-quality paired reads, and clonotypes were defined as unique nucleotide sequences. MiTCR v1.1 was used to align clonotypes to the IMGT TRBV, TRBD and TRBJ reference segments. Only V-J combinations with frequency above 0.0001, covering roughly 99% of repertoires, were analysed. A TCS score was defined as the ratio between F50 (clonal expansion) and ExV (chaos), using BLOSUM62-based TCRdist between CDR3 peptides within each V-J. Welch's t-statistics and random forest reduced some 510 V-J features to roughly 13, which were used in a naive Bayes classifier (R e1071). No statistical method was used to fix the sample size in advance, and group allocation was not hidden from the investigators. TCR Vbeta CDR3 sequencing of roughly 140 peripheral blood samples (43 ophthalmopathy, 75 or so hyperthyroidism and some 17 progressor patients) is reported in the paper.

This clonotype was sampled from a woman aged 25 to 39 with Graves disease. Donor details come from another sample of the same person, matched by shared clones. The chain uses TRBV12-3 or TRBV12-4 and TRBJ1-4; TRBD1 is possibly the D segment (5 matching bases). The sample in question was peripheral blood mononuclear cells (PBMCs), obtained at new diagnosis, from a patient treated with antithyroid drugs. The DNA sequence follows: TGTGCCAGCAGTTATGGAGAGGGGAATGAAAAACTGTTTTTT. Its amino acids are CASSYGEGNEKLFF.